Here is one T cell receptor beta chain with its context. Methods used by the authors: The authors estimated nucleated cell counts from reference gene primer amplification. The method was immunoSEQ multiplex PCR; TCRdb's version includes in-frame clones alone and lacks a portion of them. That table is the source of V, J and clone size, and D and trimming were worked out from the DNA. Among fewer than 250,000 clones, 70% to 90% were seen once, and the ten largest hold about 6.8%. The data belong to a study of blood T cell repertoires in COVID-19. Turning to the study itself: The United States, Italy and Spain supplied acute and convalescent COVID-19 samples. Sources were T cells, B-cell-depleted T cells, or PBMCs; the material itself was cDNA or gDNA.

Germline V gives CDR1 MNHEY, CDR2 SMNVEV (reference sequence). V trimming: 1 base; J trimming: 5 bases; junction bases outside the gene matches: 0. The CDR3 loop spans 13 amino acids. The chain links TRBV27 to TRBJ2-5, with 8 nucleotides matching TRBD1. The specimen sequenced was peripheral blood. The sequence was collected from a woman in her thirties or forties who had recovered from COVID-19. CDR3 loop: CASSLWTGETQYF. For the CDR3, the DNA is TGTGCCAGCAGTTTATGGACAGGGGAGACCCAGTACTTC.